The 16 T cell receptor beta chains reported below all come from one sample, sequenced in a study of glioma-infiltrating T cells after dendritic cell vaccination (dated by TCRdb to about 2016). Taken with the paper, the label for time point translates to: after dendritic cell vaccination, including at tumor progression/relapse. The method was the immunoSEQ multiplex PCR assay. TCRdb carries this immuneACCESS record with in-frame sequences only. Its versions omit some clonotypes, under half of them owing to an unresolved V gene in the studies checked, with the rest unexplained. The sample table contains under 130,000 clones; only one count was recorded for 90% of them. The top ten hold over 2.5% of the sample. The sequences come from blood, collected after dendritic cell vaccination. The origin of the receptors is a human donor with glioblastoma.

This clone was counted once. This chain uses TRBV6-5 with TRBJ1-1; D remains unclear. The V gene's germline CDR1 is MNHEY and CDR2 SVGAGI. CDR3 length: 14 residues. Trimming left V 2 bases short and J 1 base short, with 8 bases between. The CDR3 here is CASSYQEGNTEAFF. CDR3 nucleotide sequence: TGTGCCAGCAGTTACCAGGAGGGGAACACTGAAGCTTTCTTT.

This rearrangement joins TRBV29-1 to TRBJ2-1; the match to TRBD2 covers 7 bases. The junction had 9 bases not matched to a gene; V was cut back by 3 bases and J by 13 bases. The CDR3 extends over 12 amino acids. Germline loops: CDR1 SQVTM, CDR2 ANQGSEA. The CDR3 sequence is CSVDVGGLEQFF. CDR3 coding DNA: TGCAGCGTTGATGTGGGGGGGTTGGAACAGTTCTTC.

V is TRBV2 and J is TRBJ2-5; D is possibly TRBD2 (6 bases). CDR1 and CDR2 (germline): SNHLY, FYNNEI. Trimming pared 7 bases from V and 5 bases from J, leaving 14 bases between. The CDR3 is 13 amino acids. For the CDR3, the DNA is TGTGCCAGCAAGGGCGGGACGGGGGAGACCCAGTACTTC. As protein: CASKGGTGETQYF. Full variable domain (rest looked up from reference TRBV2 and TRBJ2-5): EPEVTQTPSHQVTQMGQEVILRCVPISNHLYFYWYRQILGQKVEFLVSFYNNEISEKSEIFDDQFSVERPDGSNFTLKIRSTKLEDSAMYFCASKGGTGETQYFGPGTRLLVL.

This clone has just one count. The chain uses TRBV5-1 and TRBJ2-3, with 7 bases lining up with TRBD2. The CDR3 has 16 residues. The ends lost 0 bases at V and 6 bases at J; junction bases unmatched: 10. Germline V gene sequence: CDR1 SGHRS, CDR2 YFSETQ. The CDR3 DNA reads as TGCGCCAGCAGCTTGGAGGGACTACGCAGGAGGGATACGCAGTATTTT. Amino acids: CASSLEGLRRRDTQYF.

CDR3 bases: TGTGCCAGCAGTTTATCGGGAGGCGGGAGCAATCAGCCCCAGCATTTT. As protein: CASSLSGGGSNQPQHF. The V call is TRBV27, the J call TRBJ1-5; D gene unclear. Trimming removed 0 bases from V and 1 base from J, with 10 bases in between. The CDR3 is 16 residues long. Germline V gives CDR1 MNHEY, CDR2 SMNVEV (reference sequence).

The chain combines TRBV14 with TRBJ1-2; maybe TRBD1 (6 bases). The CDR3 has 13 amino acids. Trimming left V 6 bases short and J 2 bases short, with 10 bases between. Germline values: CDR1 SGHDN, CDR2 FVKESK. The DNA of the CDR3 is TGTGCCAGCAGGGGGGCCTCAAACTATGGCTACACCTTC. Amino acid sequence: CASRGASNYGYTF.

The CDR3 protein is CASSFGQGQRNSPLHF. The CDR3 region has the DNA TGTGCCAGCAGCTTCGGACAGGGGCAGAGAAATTCACCCCTCCACTTT. The J gene is TRBJ1-6, the V gene TRBV7-8; 9 nucleotides match TRBD1. Germline V gives CDR1 SGHVS, CDR2 FQNEAQ. V was pared by 3 bases and J by 7 bases, with 7 bases of the junction left unmatched. This CDR3 is built from 16 residues.

CDR3 nucleotide sequence: TGTGCCAGCAGTTACGCCACGAGCTCTGGAAACACCATATATTTT. Its protein product is CASSYATSSGNTIYF. This rearrangement joins TRBV6-6 to TRBJ1-3; D not resolved. The germline gives CDR1 MNHNY, CDR2 SVGAGI (reference sequence). The CDR3 extends over 15 amino acids. Between the trimmed V and J ends, which lost 2 bases and 0 bases, there was a span of 8 bases.

This chain links TRBV10-2 with TRBJ1-3; no clear D gene. The CDR3 contains 12 residues. Germline-derived CDR1 and CDR2 are WSHSY and SAAADI. With 3 bases removed from V and 4 bases from J, the gap between germline ends came to 4 bases. The CDR3 sequence is CASSEQGNTIYF. In nucleotides, the CDR3 is TGCGCCAGCAGTGAACAGGGAAACACCATATATTTT.

The chain combines TRBV29-1 with TRBJ1-2; no definite D call. The CDR3 is 13 amino acids. With 4 bases removed from V and 2 bases from J, the gap between germline ends came to 11 bases. Germline loops: CDR1 SQVTM, CDR2 ANQGSEA. This chain's CDR3 is CSVGGGLNYGYTF. The DNA of the CDR3 is TGCAGCGTTGGTGGCGGACTCAACTATGGCTACACCTTC.

Of note for this clone: Relative to the germline gene, one junction end is altered; a read error may explain this. The CDR3 sequence: CPQRVGIGNQPQHF. The DNA of the CDR3 is TGCCCGCAGCGGGTAGGCATCGGCAATCAGCCCCAGCATTTT. V is TRBV19 and J is TRBJ1-5; D unresolved. The CDR3 is 14 residues long. Germline CDR1 and CDR2: LNHDA and SQIVND (reference sequence).

The sample holds one count of this clone. This chain uses TRBV6-1 with TRBJ2-2; the D gene is possibly TRBD2 (5 bases). The germline V and J ends were trimmed by 4 bases and 2 bases, with 14 bases remaining between them. CDR3 length equals 16 residues. CDR1 and CDR2 (germline): MNHNS, SASEGT. CDR3 sequence: CASSAVGRANTGELFF. The CDR3 region has the DNA TGTGCCAGCAGTGCCGTAGGGCGGGCCAACACCGGGGAGCTGTTTTTT.

This clone has only a few counts. V usage is TRBV4-1 and J usage is TRBJ2-7, with 8 positions matching TRBD1. The germline gives CDR1 MGHRA, CDR2 YSYEKL. This CDR3 is 14 amino acids long. Germline trimming cut 3 bases from V and 2 bases from J; bases unmatched to any gene: 3. CDR3 DNA: TGCGCCAGCAGCCAGGAACAGGGGGCCTACGAGCAGTACTTC. Translating gives CASSQEQGAYEQYF.

The chain combines TRBV4-2 with TRBJ1-1; 8 bases match TRBD1. The CDR3 is made up of 15 amino acids. V was clipped by 8 bases and J by 0 bases; unmatched bases: 8. The germline gives CDR1 LGHNA, CDR2 YNFKEQ. This CDR3 reads CASRTQGDLNTEAFF. The CDR3 nucleotides are TGTGCCAGCCGAACACAGGGGGACCTGAACACTGAAGCTTTCTTT.

This clone was picked up one time. The rearrangement joins TRBV5-1 to TRBJ2-2; D unresolved. Trimming pared 1 base from V and 1 base from J, leaving 11 bases between. There are 16 residues in the CDR3. Germline V CDR1 and CDR2: SGHRS, YFSETQ. The DNA of the CDR3 is TGCGCCAGCAGCTTGATTCGTGGAGAGAACACCGGGGAGCTGTTTTTT. Translating it yields CASSLIRGENTGELFF.

This clone was seen a single time. The chain is built from TRBV19 and TRBJ2-5, with TRBD2 identical over 8 bases. CDR3 length equals 15 residues. The V gene's germline CDR1 is LNHDA and CDR2 SQIVND (reference sequence). V lost 7 bases and J lost 4; bases outside the gene matches: 11. The chain's CDR3 is CASTTTSGSLETQYF. DNA of the CDR3: TGTGCCAGTACGACCACCAGCGGGAGTTTAGAGACCCAGTACTTC.